The rows below give T cell receptor beta chains drawn from one sample of a study of T cells in Graves' hyperthyroidism and ophthalmopathy. TCRdb redid the calling of the multiplex PCR reads with MiXCR, one entry per CDR3 protein. Of 280,000 or so distinct CDR3 sequences listed, around 25% are singletons. The sequenced sample was blood. Receptor source: a man aged 35 to 55 with Graves' hyperthyroidism that later progressed to Graves' ophthalmopathy. The conserved cysteine and the conserved F or W are not part of the CDR3 here. D genes are given only for firm matches. Clone size is given for some rows only: seen once, a few or many times, or a class if the clone is expanded.

D,J,size,V,length,CDR3
TRBD1,TRBJ2-5,many,TRBV5-1,13,ASSPGQGAWETQY
.,TRBJ2-7,many,TRBV27,12,ASSQATGTYEQY
.,TRBJ2-4,many,TRBV18,16,ASSPKWAKGPAKNIQY
.,TRBJ2-2,.,TRBV6-2/TRBV6-3,11,ASSSRSGGELF
.,TRBJ1-5,many,TRBV7-8,16,ASSLNSGTTYSNQPQH
TRBD1,TRBJ2-7,many,TRBV5-1,13,ASSIRTGARDEQY
TRBD2,TRBJ2-7,many,TRBV6-1,12,ASNPTSGSDEQY
.,TRBJ1-2,few,TRBV7-3,12,ASSLDPASYGYT
.,TRBJ1-1,many,TRBV11-1,13,ASSQPQFPYTEAF
TRBD2,TRBJ2-7,few,TRBV28,13,ASSKSSGGSYEQY
.,TRBJ1-5,few,TRBV3-1,11,GSSPGRNQPQH
.,TRBJ2-5,few,TRBV29-1,11,SVEDGQQETQY
.,TRBJ1-3,many,TRBV30,11,AWSRGSGNTIY
.,TRBJ1-5,.,TRBV24-1,12,ATSDEAGTQPQH
.,TRBJ2-5,few,TRBV7-9,13,ASSFLTGNGETQY
.,TRBJ1-1,.,TRBV28,9,ATLWNTEAF
TRBD2,TRBJ2-5,many,TRBV12-5,15,ASGSGLAGGPAETQY
.,TRBJ2-7,many,TRBV10-3,10,AISDRGDEQY
.,TRBJ2-2,many,TRBV6-2/TRBV6-3,13,ASSYGTSNTGELF
TRBD2,TRBJ2-5,.,TRBV28,13,ASRPLAGGSETQY
.,TRBJ2-3,many,TRBV24-1,11,ATSAPSFDTQY
TRBD1,TRBJ1-5,many,TRBV6-1,12,ASRATGFNQPQH
.,TRBJ1-1,many,TRBV2,12,ASSEIGPGTEAF
.,TRBJ1-5,many,TRBV28,12,ASSFPGDVQPQH
TRBD1,TRBJ1-2,many,TRBV18,12,ASSEGQGAIGYT
.,TRBJ2-2,many,TRBV28,12,ASGGTVNTGELF
.,TRBJ2-7,few,TRBV6-1,11,ASTDSGGSEQY
.,TRBJ1-1,many,TRBV12-3/TRBV12-4,11,ASSLSMNTEAF
TRBD1,TRBJ2-6,many,TRBV11-1,15,ASSPRQGRSGANVLT
TRBD1,TRBJ1-1,many,TRBV12-3/TRBV12-4,15,ASSMQPGQGGNTEAF
.,TRBJ1-5,many,TRBV20-1,13,SANTGTEVNQPQH
TRBD1,TRBJ1-3,many,TRBV20-1,13,SARTRDREGNTIY
TRBD1,TRBJ2-7,many,TRBV14,13,ASRPGQGGFYEQY
.,TRBJ1-5,many,TRBV6-5,13,ASSPTYRLNQPQH
.,TRBJ2-5,many,TRBV12-3/TRBV12-4,9,ASSFRAAQY
.,TRBJ2-3,once,TRBV20-1,10,SVSRDTDTQY
.,TRBJ2-1,many,TRBV24-1,14,ATSDSYGHPGNEQF
TRBD2,TRBJ2-5,.,TRBV20-1,13,SARRASGSPETQY
.,TRBJ2-7,many,TRBV20-1,8,STVRYEQY
TRBD2,TRBJ2-2,many,TRBV7-9,13,ASSLLAADTGELF
TRBD2,TRBJ2-7,.,TRBV6-2/TRBV6-3,13,ASSFAGLGYYEQY
.,TRBJ1-1,many,TRBV11-3,12,ASSLVGEVTEAF
.,TRBJ1-2,many,TRBV20-1,12,SATAQDEGYGYT
TRBD1,TRBJ1-5,many,TRBV18,13,ASSPTGNSNQPQH
.,TRBJ2-7,many,TRBV6-5,9,ASSTEYEQY
.,TRBJ1-1,many,TRBV30,10,AWSVRNTEAF